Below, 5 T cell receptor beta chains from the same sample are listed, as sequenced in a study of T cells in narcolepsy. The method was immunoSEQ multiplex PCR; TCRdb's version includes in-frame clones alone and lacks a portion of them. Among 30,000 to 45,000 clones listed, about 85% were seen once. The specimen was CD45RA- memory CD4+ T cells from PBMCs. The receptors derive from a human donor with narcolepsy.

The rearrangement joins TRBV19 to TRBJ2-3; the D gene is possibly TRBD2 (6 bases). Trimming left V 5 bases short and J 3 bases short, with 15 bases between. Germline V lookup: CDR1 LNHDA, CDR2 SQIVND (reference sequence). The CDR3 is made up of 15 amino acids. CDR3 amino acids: CASSGGSSMTDTQYF. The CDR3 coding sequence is TGTGCCAGTAGTGGAGGGTCAAGTATGACAGATACGCAGTATTTT.

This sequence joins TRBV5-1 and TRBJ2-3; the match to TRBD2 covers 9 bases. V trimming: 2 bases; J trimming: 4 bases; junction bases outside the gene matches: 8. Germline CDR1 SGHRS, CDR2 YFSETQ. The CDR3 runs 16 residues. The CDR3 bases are TGCGCCAGCAGCTTCGCAGCGGGGGGCTCAGCAGATACGCAGTATTTT. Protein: CASSFAAGGSADTQYF. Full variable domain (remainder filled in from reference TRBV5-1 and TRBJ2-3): KAGVTQTPRYLIKTRGQQVTLSCSPISGHRSVSWYQQTPGQGLQFLFEYFSETQRNKGNFPGRFSGRQFSNSRSEMNVSTLELGDSALYLCASSFAAGGSADTQYFGPGTRLTVL.

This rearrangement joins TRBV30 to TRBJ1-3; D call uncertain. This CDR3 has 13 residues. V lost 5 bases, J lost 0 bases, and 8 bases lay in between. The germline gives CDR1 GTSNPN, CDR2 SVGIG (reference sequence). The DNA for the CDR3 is TGTGCCTGGGGTTACAGCTCTGGAAACACCATATATTTT. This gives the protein CAWGYSSGNTIYF.

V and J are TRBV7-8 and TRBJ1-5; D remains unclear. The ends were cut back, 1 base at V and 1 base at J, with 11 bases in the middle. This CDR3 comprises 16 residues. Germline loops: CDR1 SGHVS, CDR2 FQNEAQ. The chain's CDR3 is CASSLVAGGSNQPQHF. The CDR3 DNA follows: TGTGCCAGCAGCTTAGTGGCAGGAGGAAGCAATCAGCCCCAGCATTTT.

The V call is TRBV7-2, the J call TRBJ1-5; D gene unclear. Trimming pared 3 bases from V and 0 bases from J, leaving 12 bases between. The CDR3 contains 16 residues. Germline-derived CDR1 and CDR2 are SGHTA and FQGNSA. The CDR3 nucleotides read TGTGCCAGCAGCTTCCCGGACCGCTATAGCAATCAGCCCCAGCATTTT. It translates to CASSFPDRYSNQPQHF.